This T cell receptor (beta chain) was recovered during a study of OX40 agonist ivuxolimab in advanced cancers. Study context: Participants, 75% to 90% male, averaged approximately 56 years of age, ranging from about 23 to 90. Study conclusions and caveats: Expanded clones belonging to CD8+ T cells outnumbered, on average, those of CD4+.

To note about this clone: Antigen: not known.

CDR1 SGHTA and CDR2 FQGNSA come from the germline V gene. The CDR3 is 16 residues long. Trimming removed 5 bases at V and 2 bases at J, with 16 bases between. The assay was immunoSEQ multiplex PCR, and TCRdb's table has in-frame clones only and misses some. The sample has fewer than 18,000 clones, 70% to 75% seen once. The specimen comprised CD4+ or CD8+ T cells sorted from blood, sampled in a trial of the OX40 agonist ivuxolimab. The receptor was derived from an adult with an advanced solid tumor such as melanoma, head and neck, liver or kidney cancer. The rearrangement joins TRBV7-2 to TRBJ2-1; D call uncertain. CDR3 protein: CASSPDSGWPYNEQFF. CDR3 bases: TGTGCCAGCAGCCCTGACTCTGGCTGGCCCTACAATGAGCAGTTCTTC.